The clone carrying this T cell receptor (beta chain) was seen more than once but under ten times. The sample belongs to a study of T cell changes during pregnancy in multiple sclerosis. The V end lost 4 bases, the J end lost 5 bases, and 12 bases lay between the germline ends. This CDR3 contains 15 residues. CDR1 and CDR2 from the germline V gene are LGHNA and YSLEER. Produced via immunoSEQ multiplex PCR; TCRdb's table is partial and in-frame only. This sample has roughly 70,000 clones, with around 92% found just once. The sequencing used peripheral blood, collected in the third trimester of pregnancy. This rearrangement joins TRBV4-3 to TRBJ1-6; no clear D. The sequence came from a female donor in good health, enrolled as a control in a pregnancy study. The CDR3: CASSPLLSDNSPLHF. As DNA, the CDR3 is TGCGCCAGCAGCCCCCTTTTGTCTGATAATTCACCCCTCCACTTT.